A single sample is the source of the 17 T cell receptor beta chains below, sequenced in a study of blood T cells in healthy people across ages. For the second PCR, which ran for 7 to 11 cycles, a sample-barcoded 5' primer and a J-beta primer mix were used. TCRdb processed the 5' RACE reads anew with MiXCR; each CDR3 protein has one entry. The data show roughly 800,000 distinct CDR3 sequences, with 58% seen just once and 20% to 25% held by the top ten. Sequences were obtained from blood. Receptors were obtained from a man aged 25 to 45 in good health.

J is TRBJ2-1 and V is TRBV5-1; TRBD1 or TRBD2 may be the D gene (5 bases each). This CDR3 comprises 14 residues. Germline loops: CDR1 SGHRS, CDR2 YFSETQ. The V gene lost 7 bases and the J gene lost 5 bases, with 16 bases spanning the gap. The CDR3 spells CASESGTGNNEQFF. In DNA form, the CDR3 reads TGCGCCAGCGAGAGCGGAACAGGCAACAATGAGCAGTTCTTC.

Written as DNA, the CDR3 is TGTGCCAGCAGCCAAACCCGAGCGGGAGGATCGGGAGAGCAGTTCTTC. It encodes CASSQTRAGGSGEQFF. This chain connects TRBV7-2 to TRBJ2-1; 9 bases match TRBD2. In germline, CDR1 is SGHTA, CDR2 FQGNSA. This CDR3 spans 16 amino acids. Unmatched junction bases numbered 15, after V lost 5 bases and J lost 10 bases.

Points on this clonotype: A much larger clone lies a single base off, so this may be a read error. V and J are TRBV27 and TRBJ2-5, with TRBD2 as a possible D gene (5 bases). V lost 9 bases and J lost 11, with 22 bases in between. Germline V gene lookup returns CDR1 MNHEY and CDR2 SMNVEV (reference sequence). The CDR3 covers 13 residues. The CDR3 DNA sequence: TGTGCCAGTAGCGAAAAGCCCTACAATGAGCAGTACTTC. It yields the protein CASSEKPYNEQYF.

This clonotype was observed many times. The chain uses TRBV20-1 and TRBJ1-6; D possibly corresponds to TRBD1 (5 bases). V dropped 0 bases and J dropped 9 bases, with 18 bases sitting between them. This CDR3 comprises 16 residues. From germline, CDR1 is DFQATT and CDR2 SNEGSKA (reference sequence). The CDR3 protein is CSARDPREGDGSPLHF. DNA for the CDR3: TGCAGTGCTAGAGATCCCAGGGAAGGTGATGGTTCACCCCTCCACTTT.

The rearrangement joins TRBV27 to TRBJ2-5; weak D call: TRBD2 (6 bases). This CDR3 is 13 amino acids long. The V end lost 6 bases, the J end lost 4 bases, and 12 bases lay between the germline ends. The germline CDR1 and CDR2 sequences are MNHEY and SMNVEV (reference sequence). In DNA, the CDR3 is TGTGCCAGCAGGAACCGGCGGGGAGAGACCCAGTACTTC. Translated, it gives CASRNRRGETQYF.

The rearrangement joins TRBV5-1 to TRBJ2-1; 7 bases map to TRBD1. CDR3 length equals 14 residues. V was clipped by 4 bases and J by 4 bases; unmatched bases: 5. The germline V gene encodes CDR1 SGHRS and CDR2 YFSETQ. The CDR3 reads CASSTGQLYNEQFF. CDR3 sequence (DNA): TGCGCCAGCAGCACGGGACAGTTATACAATGAGCAGTTCTTC.

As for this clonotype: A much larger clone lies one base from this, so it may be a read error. In DNA form, the CDR3 reads TGCAGCGTTGGACAGCCTGAGCAGTACTTC. This sequence encodes CSVGQPEQYF. This chain joins TRBV29-1 and TRBJ2-7; TRBD1 might be the D (5 bases). There are 10 residues in the CDR3. Germline assignment: CDR1 SQVTM and CDR2 ANQGSEA. Trimming pared 4 bases from V and 7 bases from J, leaving 8 bases between.

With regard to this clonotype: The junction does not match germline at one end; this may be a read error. The CDR3 loop reads CSAKRGQSEVFF. Written as DNA, the CDR3 is TGCAGTGCAAAGAGGGGACAGAGTGAAGTTTTCTTT. The rearrangement joins TRBV20-1 to TRBJ1-1; 7 bases line up with TRBD1. The CDR3 runs to 12 residues. From germline, CDR1 is DFQATT and CDR2 SNEGSKA (reference sequence).

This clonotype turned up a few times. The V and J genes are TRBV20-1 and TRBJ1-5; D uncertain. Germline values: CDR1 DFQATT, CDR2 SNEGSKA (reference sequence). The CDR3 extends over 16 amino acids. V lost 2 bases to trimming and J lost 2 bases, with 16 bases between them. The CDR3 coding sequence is TGCAGTGCTAGAATGGCGGGAAGAGACGGCAATCAGCCCCAGCATTTT. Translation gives CSARMAGRDGNQPQHF.

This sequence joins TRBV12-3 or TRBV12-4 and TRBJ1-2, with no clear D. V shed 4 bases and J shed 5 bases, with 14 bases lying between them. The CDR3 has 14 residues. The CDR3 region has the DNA TGTGCCAGCAGTTCGACGAGTAAATCGTATGGCTACACCTTC. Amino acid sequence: CASSSTSKSYGYTF.

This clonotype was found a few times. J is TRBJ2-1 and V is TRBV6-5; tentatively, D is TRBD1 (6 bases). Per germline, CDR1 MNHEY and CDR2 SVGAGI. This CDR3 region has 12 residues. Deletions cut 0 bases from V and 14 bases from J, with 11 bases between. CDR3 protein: CASSYSDSLEFF. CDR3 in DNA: TGTGCCAGCAGTTACTCGGACAGTTTAGAGTTCTTC.

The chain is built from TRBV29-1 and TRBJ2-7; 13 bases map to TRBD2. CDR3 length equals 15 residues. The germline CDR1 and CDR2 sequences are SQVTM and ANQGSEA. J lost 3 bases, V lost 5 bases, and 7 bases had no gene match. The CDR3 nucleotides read TGCAGCGTTTTACTAGCGGGAGGGTTGGGCTACGAGCAGTACTTC. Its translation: CSVLLAGGLGYEQYF.

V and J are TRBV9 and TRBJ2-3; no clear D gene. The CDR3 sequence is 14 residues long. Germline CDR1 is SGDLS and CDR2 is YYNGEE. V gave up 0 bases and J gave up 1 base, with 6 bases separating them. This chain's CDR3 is CASSVAGRTDTQYF. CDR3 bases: TGTGCCAGCAGCGTAGCCGGCCGCACAGATACGCAGTATTTT.

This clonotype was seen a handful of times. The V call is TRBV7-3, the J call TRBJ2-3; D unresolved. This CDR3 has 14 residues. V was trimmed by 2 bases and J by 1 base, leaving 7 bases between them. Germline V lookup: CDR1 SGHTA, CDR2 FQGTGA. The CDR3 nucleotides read TGTGCCAGCAGCTTAGGAGCTGGCACAGATACGCAGTATTTT. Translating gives CASSLGAGTDTQYF.

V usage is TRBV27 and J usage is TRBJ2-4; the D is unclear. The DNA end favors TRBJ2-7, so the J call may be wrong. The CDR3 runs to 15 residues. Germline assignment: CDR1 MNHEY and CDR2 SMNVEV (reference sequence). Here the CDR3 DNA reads TGTGCCAGCATCATTCTGGGCGCCCATGGCTACGAGCAGTACTTC. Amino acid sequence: CASIILGAHGYEQYF.

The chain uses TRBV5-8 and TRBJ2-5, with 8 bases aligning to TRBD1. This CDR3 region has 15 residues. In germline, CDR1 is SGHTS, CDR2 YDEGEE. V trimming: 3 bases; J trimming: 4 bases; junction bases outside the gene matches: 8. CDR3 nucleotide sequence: TGTGCCAGCAGCTACCAGGGACAGGCGGGAGAGACCCAGTACTTC. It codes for CASSYQGQAGETQYF.

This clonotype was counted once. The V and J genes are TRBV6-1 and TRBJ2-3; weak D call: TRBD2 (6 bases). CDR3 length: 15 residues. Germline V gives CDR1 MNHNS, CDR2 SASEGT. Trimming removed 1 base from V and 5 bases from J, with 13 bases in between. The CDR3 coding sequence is TGTGCCAGCAGTGAAGGGTGGAGGGCAGGAGATACGCAGTATTTT. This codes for CASSEGWRAGDTQYF.